Each of the 13 T cell receptor beta chains below was sequenced from the same sample in a study of CDR3 diversity in severe acne. TCRdb re-analysed the PCR reads in MiXCR, keeping a single row per CDR3 protein. The sample has 90,000 or so distinct CDR3 sequences; about 52% are singletons. The sample consisted of blood. These receptors came from a male donor in good health, serving as a control.

The chain uses TRBV24-1 and TRBJ1-2; 10 nucleotides align to TRBD1. CDR1 and CDR2 from the germline V gene are KGHDR and SFDVKD. V gave up 11 bases and J gave up 7 bases; unmatched junction bases: 9. The CDR3 consists of 13 residues. The CDR3 protein is CASSDRGRGGYTF. CDR3 DNA sequence: TGTGCCAGCAGCGACAGGGGGCGGGGTGGCTACACCTTC.

The sample holds many counts of this clonotype. The rearrangement links TRBV2 to TRBJ1-6; 9 nucleotides match TRBD1. The CDR3 is made up of 15 amino acids. The trim removed 4 bases at V and 7 bases at J, leaving 5 bases unmatched. From germline, CDR1 is SNHLY and CDR2 FYNNEI. CDR3 nucleotides: TGTGCCAGCAGTGGAAGGACAGGGGAGAATTCACCCCTCCACTTT. Its protein is CASSGRTGENSPLHF.

V is TRBV9 and J is TRBJ1-5, with 10 positions matching TRBD1. This CDR3 is built from 16 residues. The V segment lost 3 bases and the J segment 6 bases; nucleotides outside the gene matches: 9. Germline loops: CDR1 SGDLS, CDR2 YYNGEE. The CDR3 region has the DNA TGTGCCAGCAGCGCGACCGGGACAGGGGTTTCTCAGCCCCAGCATTTT. Protein: CASSATGTGVSQPQHF.

This clonotype has ten or more counts. The V gene is TRBV14, the J gene TRBJ1-1; no clear D. The CDR3 has 14 residues. Trimming took 3 bases from V and 7 from J, leaving 15 bases between them. The germline V gene has CDR1 SGHDN and CDR2 FVKESK. CDR3 amino acids: CASSHRPTAREAFF. CDR3 DNA sequence: TGTGCCAGCAGCCATAGGCCCACGGCCCGTGAAGCTTTCTTT.

Note on this clonotype: The CDR3 ends on some other residue instead of the conserved phenylalanine or tryptophan, so this is likely a read error. V and J are TRBV20-1 and TRBJ2-1, with 7 bases identical to TRBD1. Germline V CDR1 and CDR2: DFQATT, SNEGSKA (reference sequence). The CDR3 has 13 residues. CDR3 protein: CNRGQREYNEQFP. In DNA, the CDR3 is TGCAATAGGGGACAGAGAGAATACAATGAGCAGTTCCCC.

About this clonotype itself: No conserved phenylalanine or tryptophan ends this CDR3, so it is likely a read error. The chain is built from TRBV6-5 and TRBJ2-3; D is perhaps TRBD1 or TRBD2 (5 bases each). The ends were cut back, 6 bases at V and 1 base at J, with 11 bases in the middle. The CDR3 totals 14 residues. Germline V gene lookup returns CDR1 MNHEY and CDR2 SVGAGI. The CDR3 loop reads CASRRGRRTDTQYL. The CDR3 DNA reads as TGTGCCAGCAGAAGGGGACGCCGCACAGATACGCAGTATCTT.

This clonotype has ten or more counts. As DNA, the CDR3 is TGTGCCATCAGGGGGGGAGGGGGAGGGCCGAGCGATGAGCAGTTCTTC. Its translation: CAIRGGGGGPSDEQFF. The rearrangement joins TRBV10-3 to TRBJ2-1; tentatively, D is TRBD2 (7 bases). This CDR3 has 16 amino acids. V dropped 6 bases and J dropped 8 bases, with 23 bases sitting between them. The V gene's germline CDR1 is ENHRY and CDR2 SYGVKD.

The chain employs TRBV5-8 and TRBJ1-1; D remains unclear. CDR3 length: 13 amino acids. Trimming shortened V by 5 bases and J by 11 bases, and 19 bases separated the two germline ends. Looked up from germline, CDR1 is SGHTS and CDR2 is YDEGEE. CDR3 loop: CASRSAGGSWAFF. DNA of the CDR3: TGTGCCAGCAGGTCAGCGGGCGGTAGCTGGGCTTTCTTT.

The rearrangement joins TRBV28 to TRBJ1-4; no clear D. Trimming took off 3 bases at V and 6 bases at J, with 20 bases between the two ends. Germline assignment: CDR1 MDHEN and CDR2 SYDVKM. The CDR3 has 17 amino acids. The CDR3 coding sequence is TGTGCCAGCAGTTTGTTCGGAGCGGGCCCGGAGGATGAAAAACTGTTTTTT. This sequence encodes CASSLFGAGPEDEKLFF.

This clonotype has only a few counts. The chain has TRBV29-1 and TRBJ1-1; D remains ambiguous. Trimming stripped 6 bases from V and 4 bases from J, with 9 bases between. There are 11 residues in the CDR3. The germline V gene has CDR1 SQVTM and CDR2 ANQGSEA. The CDR3 DNA follows: TGCAGCGTAACGTTCGGCACTGAAGCTTTCTTT. This gives the protein CSVTFGTEAFF.

The chain carries TRBV2 and TRBJ2-3; no firm D call. Germline V lookup: CDR1 SNHLY, CDR2 FYNNEI. V lost 4 bases to trimming and J lost 4 bases, with 3 bases between them. This CDR3 has 11 residues. In nucleotides, the CDR3 is TGTGCCAGCAGTGGTCCAGATACGCAGTATTTT. Protein: CASSGPDTQYF. Drawing the rest from reference TRBV2 and TRBJ2-3, the complete variable domain is EPEVTQTPSHQVTQMGQEVILRCVPISNHLYFYWYRQILGQKVEFLVSFYNNEISEKSEIFDDQFSVERPDGSNFTLKIRSTKLEDSAMYFCASSGPDTQYFGPGTRLTVL.

This clonotype was seen a handful of times. Lacking the conserved final phenylalanine or tryptophan, this CDR3 likely reflects a read error. V is TRBV20-1 and J is TRBJ2-7; 8 bases are shared with TRBD2. The CDR3 is 16 residues long. V trimming: 0 bases; J trimming: 4 bases; junction bases outside the gene matches: 11. Germline CDR1 and CDR2: DFQATT and SNEGSKA (reference sequence). The CDR3 DNA reads as TGCAGTGCTAGAGATGAGGGAGCGGGAGCCTCGTACGAGCAGTACCTC. It codes for CSARDEGAGASYEQYL.

J is TRBJ2-1 and V is TRBV2; 8 nucleotides agree with TRBD1. V shed 6 bases and J 2 bases; nucleotides not matched to a gene: 12. Germline lookup yields CDR1 SNHLY and CDR2 FYNNEI. There are 17 residues in the CDR3. CDR3: CASRDRALRLPYNEQFF. The CDR3 DNA reads TGTGCCAGCAGGGACAGGGCGCTCCGGTTACCCTACAATGAGCAGTTCTTC.